One and the same sample provided the 25 T cell receptor beta chains below, sequenced in a study of blood T cells in healthy people across ages. With a J-beta primer mix and a sample-barcoded 5' primer, a second PCR ran about 7 to 12 cycles. TCRdb re-called the 5' RACE reads through MiXCR, storing one row per CDR3 protein. The table lists about 650,000 distinct CDR3 sequences, roughly 32% of them singletons. Sequencing used blood. The receptors shown here come from a woman older than 75 in good health.

V and J are TRBV5-6 and TRBJ2-1, with 10 bases matching TRBD2. CDR1 is SGHDT and CDR2 is YYEEEE in the germline V gene. V was clipped by 2 bases and J by 6 bases; unmatched bases: 8. The CDR3 has 16 residues. In DNA, the CDR3 is TGTGCCAGCAGCTTTACACCAGCGGGGGGGCCCAATGAGCAGTTCTTC. As protein: CASSFTPAGGPNEQFF.

Details on this clonotype: With a much larger clone just one base away, this may be a read error. This rearrangement joins TRBV6-6 to TRBJ1-1; D remains unclear. CDR1 is MNHNY and CDR2 is SVGAGI in the germline V gene (reference sequence). This CDR3 contains 13 residues. In DNA form, the CDR3 reads TGTACCAGCAGCGATCCGTCGAACACTGAAGCTTTCTTT. This gives the protein CTSSDPSNTEAFF.

This clonotype was counted many times. The chain links TRBV5-1 to TRBJ1-6; D unresolved. The length of the CDR3 is 13 residues. Germline CDR1 and CDR2: SGHRS and YFSETQ. Deletions cut 1 base from V and 8 bases from J, with 7 bases between. The CDR3: CASSLMEDSPLHF. The CDR3 nucleotides are TGCGCCAGCAGCTTGATGGAGGATTCACCCCTCCACTTT.

Many counts were recorded for this clonotype. The chain recombines TRBV30 with TRBJ1-2; D gene ambiguous. The CDR3 extends over 14 amino acids. Germline V gene sequence: CDR1 GTSNPN, CDR2 SVGIG (reference sequence). Trimming removed 1 base at V and 0 bases at J, with 9 bases between. The CDR3 DNA sequence: TGTGCCTGGAGTGAGTGGGAAGCTAACTATGGCTACACCTTC. This encodes CAWSEWEANYGYTF.

CDR3 sequence (DNA): TGTGCCAGCAGGGGATCAGGAACTTATCGAAGGGAGGGCTCCTACGAGCAGTACTTC. It encodes CASRGSGTYRREGSYEQYF. The chain combines TRBV12-3 or TRBV12-4 with TRBJ2-7; 7 positions match TRBD2. V shed 6 bases and J 0 bases; nucleotides not matched to a gene: 20. The CDR3 totals 19 residues.

V gene TRBV5-1 combines with J gene TRBJ2-7; D may match TRBD1 or TRBD2 (5 bases each). Germline V gene lookup returns CDR1 SGHRS and CDR2 YFSETQ. The length of the CDR3 is 13 residues. The V and J ends lost 3 bases and 5 bases respectively, with 12 bases between them. CDR3 residues: CASSWGSTDEQYF. Here the CDR3 DNA reads TGCGCCAGCAGCTGGGGGTCAACAGACGAGCAGTACTTC.

This rearrangement joins TRBV20-1 to TRBJ2-1, with 11 positions matching TRBD2. Germline CDR1 is DFQATT and CDR2 is SNEGSKA (reference sequence). V gave up 4 bases and J gave up 1 base; unmatched junction bases: 21. The CDR3 is 21 residues long. The CDR3 region has the DNA TGCAGTGCTACGGCCCTTCGGCTAGCGGGAGGAGGGTCCGGGTCCTACAATGAGCAGTTCTTC. It specifies CSATALRLAGGGSGSYNEQFF.

This clonotype was detected a few times. One end of the junction varies from germline; a read error may be responsible. This chain connects TRBV5-6 to TRBJ1-5; D is unclear. Germline V gene lookup returns CDR1 SGHDT and CDR2 YYEEEE. CDR3 length: 12 amino acids. The CDR3 coding sequence is TGTGCCAGCAGCTTGGGTCCCGGGCCCCGGCATTTT. It codes for CASSLGPGPRHF.

This clonotype was observed a handful of times. The DNA for the CDR3 is TGCGCCAGCAGCTTGGGGGACAGGGAGTCACCCCTCCACTTT. As protein: CASSLGDRESPLHF. This rearrangement joins TRBV5-1 to TRBJ1-6; 9 nucleotides align to TRBD1. The germline CDR1 and CDR2 sequences are SGHRS and YFSETQ. V gave up 0 bases and J gave up 10 bases; unmatched junction bases: 2. The CDR3 has 14 amino acids.

Many counts were recorded for this clonotype. This chain uses TRBV6-2 or TRBV6-3 with TRBJ1-2; no clear D. Germline CDR1 reads MNHEY; CDR2 reads SVGEGT. The CDR3 is made up of 13 amino acids. The V gene lost 6 bases and the J gene lost 4 bases, with 12 bases spanning the gap. The CDR3 reads CASSLGILYGYTF. CDR3 coding DNA: TGTGCCAGCAGCCTCGGGATTCTCTATGGCTACACCTTC.

CDR3 sequence (DNA): TGTGCCAGCAGGCCGGACACAGGGGGTCGGGTCTACACCTTC. It translates to CASRPDTGGRVYTF. The chain is built from TRBV6-5 and TRBJ1-2; 8 nucleotides align to TRBD1. Trimming removed 6 bases from V and 10 bases from J; junction bases left unmatched: 13. The CDR3 contains 14 residues. CDR1 is MNHEY, CDR2 SVGAGI, per germline.

In the case of this clonotype: A clone one base away is much larger, so this may be a read error. The gene calls are TRBV12-3 or TRBV12-4 and TRBJ1-5, with TRBD1 matching over 10 bases. This CDR3 is 14 amino acids long. The ends lost 7 bases at V and 6 bases at J; junction bases unmatched: 6. CDR3 protein: CASKTGGIGQPQHF. CDR3 sequence (DNA): TGTGCCAGCAAGACAGGGGGCATCGGTCAGCCCCAGCATTTT.

DNA for the CDR3: TGTGCCAGCAGTTATCGACGGGGGGGAGGAAAAACCGGGGAGCTGTTTTTT. Residues: CASSYRRGGGKTGELFF. The chain couples TRBV6-5 to TRBJ2-2; 8 nucleotides align to TRBD2. The V gene end was trimmed by 3 bases and the J gene end by 5 bases; junction bases not matched to a gene: 11. This CDR3 spans 17 amino acids. Germline V lookup: CDR1 MNHEY, CDR2 SVGAGI.

As to this clonotype: A much more abundant neighbour one base away suggests this may be a read error. This chain joins TRBV5-5 and TRBJ1-2; D not resolved. The CDR3 sequence is 13 residues long. Germline V gene sequence: CDR1 SGHKS, CDR2 YYEKEE (reference sequence). This CDR3 reads CASILGLFYGYTF. DNA for the CDR3: TGTGCCAGCATCTTGGGGTTATTCTATGGCTACACCTTC.

In this sample, this clonotype turned up a few times. V usage is TRBV27 and J usage is TRBJ1-1; tentatively, D is TRBD1 (6 bases). The CDR3 loop spans 15 amino acids. Trimming stripped 5 bases from V and 0 bases from J, with 13 bases between. Per the germline V gene, CDR1 is MNHEY and CDR2 is SMNVEV (reference sequence). The CDR3 DNA reads as TGTGCCAGCAGTCGAGCGGGACATCTGAACACTGAAGCTTTCTTT. This encodes CASSRAGHLNTEAFF.

This clonotype showed up many times. This chain uses TRBV10-3 with TRBJ2-3; D unclear. V gave up 7 bases and J gave up 2 bases, with 7 bases separating them. The CDR3 runs 12 residues. CDR1 ENHRY and CDR2 SYGVKD come from the germline V gene. CDR3: CAIKGTTDTQYF. The CDR3 DNA follows: TGTGCCATCAAGGGAACCACAGATACGCAGTATTTT.

For this clonotype: A read error is possible here, since a much larger clone lies one base away. V gene TRBV7-9 combines with J gene TRBJ1-2; D remains ambiguous. The CDR3 sequence is 12 residues long. CDR1 SEHNR and CDR2 FQNEAQ come from the germline V gene (reference sequence). V was trimmed by 8 bases and J by 8 bases, leaving 15 bases between them. The CDR3 sequence: CASFLGSSGYTF. Written as DNA, the CDR3 is TGTGCCAGCTTCCTGGGTTCTAGCGGCTACACCTTC.

This clonotype was seen at least ten times. The chain joins TRBV10-3 to TRBJ2-7; 7 bases match TRBD2. V was clipped by 0 bases and J by 6 bases; unmatched bases: 11. Germline V gene data show CDR1 as ENHRY and CDR2 as SYGVKD. This CDR3 spans 16 amino acids. CDR3: CAISESGEATGGEQYF. The CDR3 region has the DNA TGTGCCATCAGTGAGTCAGGAGAGGCTACGGGGGGCGAGCAGTACTTC.

Many counts were recorded for this clonotype. The chain couples TRBV10-3 to TRBJ1-6; TRBD1 agrees at 7 bases. The V segment lost 3 bases and the J segment 8 bases; nucleotides outside the gene matches: 7. CDR1 and CDR2 from the germline V gene are ENHRY and SYGVKD. There are 15 residues in the CDR3. CDR3 DNA: TGTGCCATCAGTGATGGGCAGGGGGGTGATTCACCCCTCCACTTT. As protein: CAISDGQGGDSPLHF.

This clonotype was seen a handful of times. The chain is built from TRBV7-9 and TRBJ1-2; 7 bases fit TRBD1. The CDR3 is 13 residues long. Germline CDR1 reads SEHNR; CDR2 reads FQNEAQ (reference sequence). The trim removed 5 bases at V and 8 bases at J, leaving 8 bases unmatched. The CDR3 region has the DNA TGTGCCAGCAGCACGGGACAGAGAAAAGGCTACACCTTC. This codes for CASSTGQRKGYTF.

This clonotype has a count of ten or more. This may be a read error: a much more frequent sequence differs by one nucleotide. The chain couples TRBV5-1 to TRBJ1-2, with D possibly matching TRBD1 (5 bases). The CDR3 sequence is 14 residues long. Trimming took 0 bases from V and 1 from J, leaving 7 bases between them. In germline, CDR1 is SGHRS, CDR2 YFSETQ. The CDR3: CASSLGQINYGYTF. CDR3 sequence (DNA): TGCGCCAGCAGCTTGGGACAGATTAACTATGGCTACACCTTC.

This clonotype was recorded many times. CDR3 sequence (DNA): TGCAGCGGCGTACGTCCGGGTCCGGAGCAGTTCTTC. Its protein is CSGVRPGPEQFF. The chain links TRBV29-1 to TRBJ2-1, with no clear D. This CDR3 spans 12 amino acids. Germline V gene sequence: CDR1 SQVTM, CDR2 ANQGSEA. Trimming left V 7 bases short and J 10 bases short, with 17 bases between.

This clonotype was counted many times. The V gene is TRBV6-1, the J gene TRBJ2-7; tentatively, D is TRBD2 (6 bases). Trimming removed 6 bases at V and 0 bases at J, with 12 bases between. Germline CDR1 and CDR2: MNHNS and SASEGT. The CDR3 has 14 residues. CDR3 nucleotide sequence: TGTGCCAGCAGGAGCGGGTCTAGCTCCTACGAGCAGTACTTC. Its translation is CASRSGSSSYEQYF.

This clonotype was picked up many times. The chain employs TRBV29-1 and TRBJ1-2, with no clear D. Per germline, CDR1 SQVTM and CDR2 ANQGSEA. CDR3 length: 11 amino acids. Trimming took off 4 bases at V and 4 bases at J, with 7 bases between the two ends. In DNA form, the CDR3 reads TGCAGCGTTGGGAGCACCTATGGCTACACCTTC. Amino acids: CSVGSTYGYTF. Together with reference TRBV29-1 and TRBJ1-2, the CDR3 gives the full variable domain: SAVISQKPSRDICQRGTSLTIQCQVDSQVTMMFWYRQQPGQSLTLIATANQGSEATYESGFVIDKFPISRPNLTFSTLTVSNMSPEDSSIYLCSVGSTYGYTFGSGTRLTVV.

Note on this clonotype: Its ends do not fully match the called genes, so a read error is possible. This chain links TRBV12-3 or TRBV12-4 with TRBJ2-3; D possibly corresponds to TRBD2 (5 bases). CDR3 length equals 14 residues. CDR3 nucleotide sequence: TGTGCCAGCAGTTTAGGAGTGCGGGCAGATGCGCAGTATTTT. Amino acids: CASSLGVRADAQYF.